The clone carrying this T cell receptor (beta chain) appeared many times. Regarding time point: newly diagnosed GD, antithyroid drugs for less than 3 months. RNA isolated from PBMCs was used to make the TCR library. iRepertoire HTBI primers and Arm-PCR of CDR3 regions built TCR beta libraries. TCRdb itself ran the multiplex PCR reads through MiXCR, one entry per CDR3 protein. The sample carries about 520,000 distinct CDR3 sequences, around 13% recorded once. These data are taken from a study of regulatory T cells in long-lasting Graves disease. V lost 5 bases, J lost 4 bases, and 6 bases stayed unmatched. The germline gives CDR1 SQVTM, CDR2 ANQGSEA. The CDR3 covers 13 residues. Another study also made use of these data, one on T cells in Graves' hyperthyroidism and ophthalmopathy. From that study: Graves' hyperthyroidism qualified as stable when ophthalmopathy did not progress within 18 months. The study enrolled patients aged 18 to 65 with newly diagnosed hyperthyroidism of under 2 months' duration.

The V and J genes are TRBV29-1 and TRBJ1-1, with TRBD1 matching 8 bases. The clonotype originates from a woman in her 30s with Graves disease. The sequencing here drew on peripheral blood mononuclear cells (PBMCs), taken at new diagnosis, from a patient treated with antithyroid drugs. CDR3 region: CSVNRGMGTEAFF. The CDR3 coding sequence is TGCAGCGTTAACAGGGGGATGGGCACTGAAGCTTTCTTT.